This TCR beta chain was sequenced in a study of blood T cell repertoires in COVID-19. For the study at large: Spain, Italy and the United States supplied samples that represented acute and convalescent COVID-19. T cells, B-cell-depleted T cells, or PBMCs supplied cDNA or gDNA.

Germline V gives CDR1 LGHNT, CDR2 FRNRAP. V was pared by 6 bases and J by 4 bases, with 12 bases of the junction left unmatched. The CDR3 covers 16 residues. Authors' analysis steps: Estimates of nucleated cell counts were drawn from the amplification of reference gene primers. Clones were read by immunoSEQ multiplex PCR, and TCRdb kept only the in-frame ones, dropping some. V, J and clone size were drawn from that table, and D and trimming were deduced from the DNA. Of a few hundred thousand clones in the sample, approximately 90% were seen once. J is TRBJ1-3 and V is TRBV12-5, with 7 bases lining up with TRBD1. The source material was peripheral blood. The clonotype comes from a man between 18 and 35 years old with COVID-19, enrolled during active disease. The CDR3: CASGPNKGAPGNTIYF. The CDR3 DNA follows: TGTGCTAGTGGGCCTAACAAGGGGGCGCCGGGAAACACCATATATTTT. Based on the CDR3 plus reference TRBV12-5 and TRBJ1-3, the full variable domain is DARVTQTPRHKVTEMGQEVTMRCQPILGHNTVFWYRQTMMQGLELLAYFRNRAPLDDSGMPKDRFSAEMPDATLATLKIQPSEPRDSAVYFCASGPNKGAPGNTIYFGEGSWLTVV.